Presented here are 30 T cell receptor beta chains from one specimen sequenced in a study of shared clonotypes between healthy human individuals. Selected positively for CCR7 and CD45RO-negative, naive CD8 cells excluded terminally differentiated effector memory CD45RA+ cells. Clones were sequenced by immunoSEQ multiplex PCR, and TCRdb holds only the in-frame ones, with some missing. The repertoire consists of roughly 2,000,000 clones, with roughly 95% occurring once and the leading ten covering more than 0.9%. The sequenced sample consisted of naive CD8+ T cells sorted from blood. These receptors were obtained from a man between 18 and 35 years old in good health.

In DNA, the CDR3 is TGTGCCACCAGCACGACAGGCGCAACTAATGAAAAACTGTTTTTT. Its translation: CATSTTGATNEKLFF. V gene TRBV15 combines with J gene TRBJ1-4; tentatively, D is TRBD1 (6 bases). Trimming removed 4 bases at V and 0 bases at J, with 9 bases between. Looked up from germline, CDR1 is LNHNV and CDR2 is YYDKDF (reference sequence). CDR3 size: 15 residues.

The chain employs TRBV4-1 and TRBJ2-1; D possibly corresponds to TRBD2 (6 bases). Per germline, CDR1 MGHRA and CDR2 YSYEKL. Trimming cost V 3 bases and J 4 bases, with 19 bases left between them. The CDR3 has 17 amino acids. The CDR3 here is CASSQNLRDSFYNEQFF. The CDR3 DNA is TGCGCCAGCAGCCAGAACCTCCGGGACTCATTTTACAATGAGCAGTTCTTC.

The chain uses TRBV6-1 and TRBJ1-5; no reliable D call. Germline values: CDR1 MNHNS, CDR2 SASEGT. V gave up 7 bases and J gave up 5 bases, with 9 bases separating them. CDR3 size: 12 residues. CDR3 sequence reads: CASTQSHQPQHF. The CDR3 coding sequence is TGTGCCAGCACACAAAGTCATCAGCCCCAGCATTTT.

The chain has TRBV9 and TRBJ1-2; D gene unclear. The CDR3 runs to 13 residues. CDR1 is SGDLS, CDR2 YYNGEE, per germline. V gave up 0 bases and J gave up 8 bases, with 11 bases separating them. DNA for the CDR3: TGTGCCAGCAGCGTAGTAGCGGGTTCGGGCTACACCTTC. As protein: CASSVVAGSGYTF. Drawing the rest from reference TRBV9 and TRBJ1-2, the complete variable domain is DSGVTQTPKHLITATGQRVTLRCSPRSGDLSVYWYQQSLDQGLQFLIQYYNGEERAKGNILERFSAQQFPDLHSELNLSSLELGDSALYFCASSVVAGSGYTFGSGTRLTVV.

V and J are TRBV7-9 and TRBJ2-1, with 11 bases lining up with TRBD1. J lost 8 bases, V lost 1 base, and 4 bases had no gene match. Germline V gene lookup returns CDR1 SEHNR and CDR2 FQNEAQ (reference sequence). CDR3 length equals 15 residues. The CDR3 loop reads CASSLGTGGVYEQFF. The CDR3 coding sequence is TGTGCCAGCAGCTTAGGGACAGGGGGCGTCTATGAGCAGTTCTTC.

This rearrangement joins TRBV27 to TRBJ2-6; the D is unclear. V was clipped by 4 bases and J by 5 bases, with 6 bases between them. CDR1 and CDR2 (germline): MNHEY, SMNVEV (reference sequence). CDR3 length: 13 residues. The CDR3 DNA reads TGTGCCAGCAGTTGGGCATGGGCCAACGTCCTGACTTTC. It translates to CASSWAWANVLTF.

The V call is TRBV7-8, the J call TRBJ2-4; D unclear. V gave up 5 bases and J gave up 1 base, with 9 bases separating them. The CDR3 spans 14 residues. Germline-derived CDR1 and CDR2 are SGHVS and FQNEAQ. The CDR3 spells CASSGERAKNIQYF. Written as DNA, the CDR3 is TGTGCCAGCAGCGGGGAAAGGGCCAAAAACATTCAGTACTTC.

J is TRBJ1-3 and V is TRBV5-6; no firm D call. CDR1 and CDR2 from the germline V gene are SGHDT and YYEEEE. The CDR3 is 14 residues long. Trimming pared 2 bases from V and 4 bases from J, leaving 10 bases between. CDR3 bases: TGTGCCAGCAGCTTCGGGGTTCCCGGAAACACCATATATTTT. This gives the protein CASSFGVPGNTIYF.

Worth noting for this clone: Other DNA sequences from this sample encode an identical CDR3 as well. The V call is TRBV13, the J call TRBJ2-7, with a weak D call TRBD2 (7 bases). Germline CDR1 PRHDT, CDR2 FYEKMQ (reference sequence). V was cut by 1 base and J by 4 bases, with 11 bases left in between. The CDR3 spans 14 residues. The CDR3 region has the DNA TGTGCCAGCAGCTTAGAAGGGGGAGGGTACGAGCAGTACTTC. Its protein product is CASSLEGGGYEQYF.

The chain joins TRBV5-1 to TRBJ2-3; D unresolved. V was shortened by 0 bases and J by 0 bases, with 8 bases between the two germline ends. Germline V gives CDR1 SGHRS, CDR2 YFSETQ. The length of the CDR3 is 15 residues. The DNA of the CDR3 is TGCGCCAGCAGCTTGGTAGAGGTGAGCACAGATACGCAGTATTTT. This codes for CASSLVEVSTDTQYF.

This chain connects TRBV5-6 to TRBJ2-5, with 8 bases that match TRBD1. The CDR3 covers 15 residues. Per the germline V gene, CDR1 is SGHDT and CDR2 is YYEEEE. After removal of 4 bases from V and 2 bases from J, the junction contained 7 bases not matched to a gene. CDR3 coding DNA: TGTGCCAGCAGCATCAGGGGGCCCCTACAAGAGACCCAGTACTTC. Translating gives CASSIRGPLQETQYF. Full variable domain (outside the CDR3, taken from reference TRBV5-6 and TRBJ2-5): DAGVTQSPTHLIKTRGQQVTLRCSPKSGHDTVSWYQQALGQGPQFIFQYYEEEERQRGNFPDRFSGHQFPNYSSELNVNALLLGDSALYLCASSIRGPLQETQYFGPGTRLLVL.

V gene TRBV29-1 combines with J gene TRBJ2-6, with 9 bases that match TRBD1. CDR1 and CDR2 (germline): SQVTM, ANQGSEA. CDR3 length: 19 residues. The J segment lost 0 bases and the V segment lost 5 bases, leaving 14 bases of the junction unmatched. The CDR3 sequence is CSVSVPGQGPTSGANVLTF. The CDR3 nucleotides read TGCAGCGTTTCTGTCCCGGGACAGGGTCCCACCTCTGGGGCCAACGTCCTGACTTTC.

V gene TRBV5-1 combines with J gene TRBJ1-1, with D maybe TRBD1 (5 bases). The germline gives CDR1 SGHRS, CDR2 YFSETQ. This CDR3 has 14 residues. With 0 bases removed from V and 5 bases from J, the gap between germline ends came to 11 bases. CDR3 amino acids: CASSLGAGWTEAFF. DNA of the CDR3: TGCGCCAGCAGCTTGGGGGCAGGGTGGACTGAAGCTTTCTTT.

This chain connects TRBV23-1 to TRBJ1-1; unclear D gene. TRBV23-1 is identified as an open reading frame with a role that is uncertain. The CDR3 length is 13 residues. V dropped 0 bases and J dropped 5 bases, with 7 bases sitting between them. CDR3 protein: CASSQSLVTEAFF. The CDR3 DNA reads TGCGCCAGCAGTCAATCTTTGGTAACTGAAGCTTTCTTT.

The V and J genes are TRBV27 and TRBJ2-1; 9 bases fit TRBD2. The ends lost 7 bases at V and 2 bases at J; junction bases unmatched: 3. CDR3 length: 14 residues. The V gene's germline CDR1 is MNHEY and CDR2 SMNVEV (reference sequence). As DNA, the CDR3 is TGTGCCAGCAAGGGACTAGCAGCCTACAATGAGCAGTTCTTC. This sequence encodes CASKGLAAYNEQFF.

This clone was picked up one time. The chain recombines TRBV2 with TRBJ2-7, with no clear D. V lost 8 bases and J 1 base, leaving 12 bases between the germline ends. The CDR3 sequence is 13 residues long. The germline V gene has CDR1 SNHLY and CDR2 FYNNEI. Here the CDR3 DNA reads TGTGCCAGCGAGGAGACCGATTCCTACGAGCAGTACTTC. It is translated as CASEETDSYEQYF.

The chain carries TRBV28 and TRBJ1-3, with D possibly TRBD1 on 6 matching bases. This CDR3 region has 13 residues. Germline CDR1 is MDHEN and CDR2 is SYDVKM. The V gene lost 7 bases and the J gene lost 4 bases, with 11 bases spanning the gap. The DNA of the CDR3 is TGTGCCAGCACCCCAGGGGAAGGAAACACCATATATTTT. Residues: CASTPGEGNTIYF. The whole variable domain, remainder taken from reference TRBV28 and TRBJ1-3, is DVKVTQSSRYLVKRTGEKVFLECVQDMDHENMFWYRQDPGLGLRLIYFSYDVKMKEKGDIPEGYSVSREKKERFSLILESASTNQTSMYLCASTPGEGNTIYFGEGSWLTVV.

This clone was detected only once. This chain connects TRBV11-2 to TRBJ1-3; TRBD1 is a possible D gene (6 bases). V was pared by 3 bases and J by 0 bases, with 9 bases between. Germline loops: CDR1 SGHAT, CDR2 FQNNGV. The CDR3 is 15 residues long. The CDR3 DNA sequence: TGTGCCAGCAGCTTGACAGGCCCCTCTGGAAACACCATATATTTT. Translated: CASSLTGPSGNTIYF.

This sequence joins TRBV4-3 and TRBJ2-1; the match to TRBD2 covers 11 bases. The CDR3 covers 17 residues. V shed 2 bases, J shed 4 bases, and the junction held 7 bases outside the gene matches. Looked up from germline, CDR1 is LGHNA and CDR2 is YSLEER. CDR3 sequence: CASSQPPLAGGYNEQFF. The CDR3 nucleotides read TGCGCCAGCAGCCAACCTCCCCTAGCGGGAGGTTACAATGAGCAGTTCTTC.

The V and J genes are TRBV11-2 and TRBJ2-5; 9 bases map to TRBD1. J lost 5 bases, V lost 1 base, and 11 bases had no gene match. CDR1 is SGHAT, CDR2 FQNNGV, per germline. This CDR3 has 17 amino acids. Here the CDR3 DNA reads TGTGCCAGCAGCTTAGTCTCTCTGACAGGGGGGAGGGAGACCCAGTACTTC. This gives the protein CASSLVSLTGGRETQYF.

In the case of this clone: Other DNA sequences within the sample encode an identical CDR3. The gene calls are TRBV9 and TRBJ1-1; D is possibly TRBD1 (6 bases). The V gene lost 0 bases and the J gene lost 1 base, with 13 bases spanning the gap. This CDR3 has 16 residues. The V gene's germline CDR1 is SGDLS and CDR2 YYNGEE. CDR3 DNA sequence: TGTGCCAGCAGCGTAGGTTCCCAGGGGAGGAACACTGAAGCTTTCTTT. This sequence encodes CASSVGSQGRNTEAFF. Full variable domain (rest looked up from reference TRBV9 and TRBJ1-1): DSGVTQTPKHLITATGQRVTLRCSPRSGDLSVYWYQQSLDQGLQFLIQYYNGEERAKGNILERFSAQQFPDLHSELNLSSLELGDSALYFCASSVGSQGRNTEAFFGQGTRLTVV.

The chain joins TRBV7-9 to TRBJ1-5; D may be TRBD1 (6 bases). This CDR3 has 16 residues. The germline V gene encodes CDR1 SEHNR and CDR2 FQNEAQ (reference sequence). V shed 2 bases and J shed 0 bases, with 11 bases lying between them. CDR3 amino acids: CASSLSGEYSNQPQHF. For the CDR3, the DNA is TGTGCCAGCAGCTTATCAGGGGAGTATAGCAATCAGCCCCAGCATTTT.

The genes are TRBV5-6 and TRBJ1-6; D uncertain. This CDR3 is built from 11 residues. The germline V and J ends were trimmed by 2 bases and 15 bases, with 9 bases remaining between them. The germline gives CDR1 SGHDT, CDR2 YYEEEE. CDR3: CASSLGLDLHF. Written as DNA, the CDR3 is TGTGCCAGCAGCTTAGGGCTGGACCTCCACTTT. The full variable domain, completed using reference TRBV5-6 and TRBJ1-6, is DAGVTQSPTHLIKTRGQQVTLRCSPKSGHDTVSWYQQALGQGPQFIFQYYEEEERQRGNFPDRFSGHQFPNYSSELNVNALLLGDSALYLCASSLGLDLHFGNGTRLTVT.

A word on this clone: This specimen includes other DNA sequences encoding the same CDR3. The rearrangement links TRBV6-5 to TRBJ1-2, with TRBD1 matching 7 bases. Germline V gene sequence: CDR1 MNHEY, CDR2 SVGAGI. V lost 5 bases to trimming and J lost 6 bases; unmatched junction nucleotides: 0. CDR3 length: 11 amino acids. The CDR3 DNA sequence: TGTGCCAGCAGTACAGGGGATGGCTACACCTTC. Amino acid sequence: CASSTGDGYTF.

This chain joins TRBV2 and TRBJ2-1; 8 positions match TRBD2. V gave up 8 bases and J gave up 8 bases; unmatched junction bases: 8. Germline CDR1 and CDR2: SNHLY and FYNNEI. CDR3 length equals 13 residues. The CDR3 here is CASAGSGSYEQFF. The CDR3 DNA reads TGTGCCAGCGCCGGGAGCGGGAGCTATGAGCAGTTCTTC.

The chain couples TRBV4-3 to TRBJ2-7, with 8 bases aligning to TRBD2. Germline V gene data show CDR1 as LGHNA and CDR2 as YSLEER. The CDR3 has 16 amino acids. The ends lost 1 base at V and 5 bases at J; junction bases unmatched: 10. The CDR3 reads CASSQAISGSIHEQYF. CDR3 DNA: TGCGCCAGCAGCCAAGCGATAAGCGGGAGTATCCACGAGCAGTACTTC.

This clone was detected a few times. CDR3 nucleotides: TGTGCCAGCAGCCATTACACAGATACGCAGTATTTT. Translation: CASSHYTDTQYF. The genes are TRBV11-2 and TRBJ2-3; D unclear. Germline CDR1 and CDR2: SGHAT and FQNNGV. The CDR3 loop spans 12 amino acids. V was cut by 5 bases and J by 2 bases, with 5 bases left in between.

The V gene is TRBV20-1, the J gene TRBJ2-7, with 8 positions matching TRBD1. With V trimmed by 6 bases and J by 12 bases, 10 bases remained unmatched. This CDR3 is built from 11 residues. CDR1 is DFQATT, CDR2 SNEGSKA, per germline (reference sequence). The CDR3 nucleotides are TGCAGTGCGGCCGACAGGGGAGAGAGGTACTTC. Its protein is CSAADRGERYF.

The chain has TRBV6-5 and TRBJ1-5; D might be TRBD1 (5 bases). There are 14 residues in the CDR3. The V end lost 1 base, the J end lost 7 bases, and 11 bases lay between the germline ends. Germline loops: CDR1 MNHEY, CDR2 SVGAGI. CDR3 bases: TGTGCCAGCAGTTACTGGCAGGGCGGACAGCCCCAGCATTTT. Translation gives CASSYWQGGQPQHF.

A note on this clone: The DNA is left out, because the CDR3 cannot be placed on it with certainty; the CDR3 is given as TCRdb lists it. CDR3 region: CASSKVWGAGATNYGYTF. The chain recombines TRBV21-1 with TRBJ1-2; no DNA check was done on the table's D call, TRBD1. TRBV21-1 is a recognized pseudogene. The CDR3 is 18 residues long, counting both termini.